These T cell receptor beta chains were read from a single sample in a study of blood T cell repertoires in COVID-19. Profiled with immunoSEQ multiplex PCR; TCRdb holds only in-frame clones, not every one. This table has about 110,000 clones, roughly 70% appearing once. The sequencing sample was made of peripheral blood. These receptors came from a human donor with acute or convalescent COVID-19. The donor label of this sample is uncertain. The CDR3 runs from the conserved cysteine through the conserved F or W. The D gene is left open where the match is weak. A row's size may be missing; if present it is once, few, many or a size class.

j_call clone_size d_call v_call cdr3_nt cdr3_aa
TRBJ2-2 . . TRBV4-1 TGCGCCAGCAGAGGGGTTCTAGGACGGTGGGGCACCGGGGAGCTGTTTTTT CASRGVLGRWGTGELFF
TRBJ2-1 . TRBD2 TRBV11-2 TGTGCCAGCAGCATGACTAGCGGGGGGGCCGTTAATGAGCAGTTCTTC CASSMTSGGAVNEQFF
TRBJ1-1 . TRBD1 TRBV7-3 TGTGCCAGCGCCTTGGGACAGACAAACACTGAAGCTTTCTTT CASALGQTNTEAFF
TRBJ1-5 few TRBD1 TRBV12-5 TGTGCTAGTGGTTGGGACAGGGGCATCAATCAGCCCCAGCATTTT CASGWDRGINQPQHF
TRBJ2-7 few . TRBV2 TGTGCCAGCAGGGGCGGACAACTCTCCTACGAGCAGTACTTC CASRGGQLSYEQYF
TRBJ1-1 once . TRBV4-1 TGCGCCAGCAGCCTACGACCGGGGGGGACTGAAGCTTTCTTT CASSLRPGGTEAFF
TRBJ1-2 . TRBD1 TRBV4-1 TGCGCCAGCAGCCCGGGGACAGCTGAAATTAACTATGGCTACACCTTC CASSPGTAEINYGYTF
TRBJ2-2 . TRBD2 TRBV6-4 TGTGCCAGCAGTGAGACTAGCGGGGGCCCTACCGGGGAGCTGTTTTTT CASSETSGGPTGELFF
TRBJ2-2 . TRBD1 TRBV5-5 TGTGCCAGCAGCTCTCAAACAGGGGGCGGTTGGAACACCGGGGAGCTGTTTTTT CASSSQTGGGWNTGELFF
TRBJ1-6 . TRBD1 TRBV18 TGTGCCAGCTCACCACGGACAGGGATTTCCTATAATTCACCCCTCCACTTT CASSPRTGISYNSPLHF
TRBJ1-6 . . TRBV19 TGTGCCAGTAGCCGGGACACAAGAACCTATAATTCACCCCTCCACTTT CASSRDTRTYNSPLHF
TRBJ2-7 . . TRBV5-1 TGCGCCAGCAGCTTGCGTCAGACCTACGAGCAGTACTTC CASSLRQTYEQYF
TRBJ1-2 few . TRBV19 TGTGCCAGTAGTTTAGGAGAGGGGGTCCGTGGCTACACCTTC CASSLGEGVRGYTF
TRBJ1-1 . . TRBV11-2 TGTGCCAGCAGCTTGACGGGGGGGAGCACTGAAGCTTTCTTT CASSLTGGSTEAFF
TRBJ1-1 . . TRBV18 TGTGCCAGCTCACATGGGGCGAACACTGAAGCTTTCTTT CASSHGANTEAFF
TRBJ2-1 . . TRBV10-3 TGTGCCATCAGTGGGGGCATGGGCTCCTACAATGAGCAGTTCTTC CAISGGMGSYNEQFF
TRBJ1-5 . . TRBV23-1 TGCGCCAGCAACCAGGGGAAGCCCCAGCATTTT CASNQGKPQHF
TRBJ2-1 . . TRBV18 TGTGCCAGCTCACCCCCTTGGCAGGTGGATGAGCAGTTCTTC CASSPPWQVDEQFF
TRBJ1-3 . . TRBV27 TGTGCCAGCAGTCAAGACTCTAGCTCTGGAAACACCATATATTTT CASSQDSSSGNTIYF
TRBJ2-7 few . TRBV5-1 TGCGCCAGCGCATATGACTTAGGCTACGAGCAGTACTTC CASAYDLGYEQYF
TRBJ1-1 . TRBD1 TRBV28 TGTGCCAGCAGTTCTCTCTCCGGACAGGGACCGATTTTCGAAGCTTTCTTT CASSSLSGQGPIFEAFF
TRBJ1-2 . TRBD1 TRBV6-5 TGTGCCAGCAGTTACCGCGACAGGGGGCGAGGCTACACCTTC CASSYRDRGRGYTF
TRBJ2-7 few TRBD2 TRBV3-1/TRBV3-2 TGTGCCAGCAGCCAAGAGACTAGCGTCGGCCCTGGCGAGCAGTACTTC CASSQETSVGPGEQYF
TRBJ2-1 . TRBD1 TRBV4-1 TGCGCCAGCAGGACACAGGGGAGCTCCTACAATGAGCAGTTCTTC CASRTQGSSYNEQFF
TRBJ2-3 . . TRBV5-5 TGTGCCAGCAGCTTGGCTGGCAGCACAGATACGCAGTATTTT CASSLAGSTDTQYF
TRBJ1-2 few . TRBV29-1 TGCAGCGTTGTCCCTGGGGCGGGGATCGGCTACACCTTC CSVVPGAGIGYTF
TRBJ2-2 . . TRBV14 TGTGCCAGCAGCAGACAGGCAAACACCGGGGAGCTGTTTTTT CASSRQANTGELFF
TRBJ1-3 . TRBD1 TRBV18 TGTGCCAGCTCACCGACAGGGGGCAGAGGTACTGGAAACACCATATATTTT CASSPTGGRGTGNTIYF
TRBJ1-2 . . TRBV4-1 TGCGCCAGCAGCCAATCAGGGATATATGGCTACACCTTC CASSQSGIYGYTF
TRBJ2-4 . . TRBV11-2 TGTGCCAGCAGCTTCCTCGAGGGGGATCGGAACATTCAGTACTTC CASSFLEGDRNIQYF
TRBJ1-1 . . TRBV3-1/TRBV3-2 TGTGCCAGCAGCCTCCGGAACACTGAAGCTTTCTTT CASSLRNTEAFF
TRBJ2-2 . . TRBV11-2 TGTGCCAGCAGCTTAGGCAGGGTACACACCGGGGAGCTGTTTTTT CASSLGRVHTGELFF
TRBJ2-1 . TRBD2 TRBV12-5 TGTGCTAGTGGCCCCAGCGGGGGAGCGACCAATGAGCAGTTCTTC CASGPSGGATNEQFF
TRBJ1-6 . . TRBV5-1 TGCGCCAGCAGCCTAGGCTCCTATAATTCACCCCTCCACTTT CASSLGSYNSPLHF